The 29 T cell receptor beta chains listed next were all sequenced from one sample in a study of Ad26.COV2.S vaccination and SARS-CoV-2 variants. Noted treatment: 19 received Ad26.COV2.S at low or high dose, single or two shots; 5 received placebo; per-sample allocation not given. All samples were drawn on day 63, counting from the first vaccine or placebo injection. Sequenced by immunoSEQ multiplex PCR; TCRdb stores in-frame clones only, minus some. Of 300,000 to 400,000 clones listed, about nine tenths are singletons. The material sequenced was peripheral blood, taken in a trial of Ad26.COV2.S vaccine versus placebo. These receptors all stem from a person aged 18-65 years who received the Ad26.COV2.S COVID-19 vaccine or a placebo.

The rearrangement joins TRBV6-6 to TRBJ2-3; the match to TRBD2 covers 8 bases. The CDR3 spans 16 residues. Trimming cost V 5 bases and J 4 bases; bases outside gene matches: 11. The germline gives CDR1 MNHNY, CDR2 SVGAGI (reference sequence). The CDR3 DNA is TGTGCCAGCAGTACCCCCTCCGGGGGGGCCTCAGATACGCAGTATTTT. Protein: CASSTPSGGASDTQYF.

The rearrangement joins TRBV5-8 to TRBJ2-1, with D hard to call. Germline loops: CDR1 SGHTS, CDR2 YDEGEE. CDR3 length: 15 amino acids. V was clipped by 8 bases and J by 0 bases, with 15 bases between them. The DNA of the CDR3 is TGTGCCAGTTGCCTTCATCTCCTCTCCTACAATGAGCAGTTCTTC. Its protein product is CASCLHLLSYNEQFF.

The genes are TRBV11-2 and TRBJ1-2; TRBD1 might be the D (6 bases). V lost 6 bases and J 2 bases, leaving 13 bases between the germline ends. This CDR3 contains 14 residues. CDR1 is SGHAT, CDR2 FQNNGV, per germline. Here the CDR3 DNA reads TGTGCCAGCAGGCAGCTGGGGGCGAACTATGGCTACACCTTC. Translation: CASRQLGANYGYTF.

The J gene is TRBJ2-7, the V gene TRBV11-3; 7 bases line up with TRBD1. The CDR3 has 13 residues. Unmatched junction bases numbered 4, after V lost 5 bases and J lost 3 bases. Germline values: CDR1 SGHNT, CDR2 YENEEA. CDR3 sequence (DNA): TGTGCCAGCAGCGACCGGGACAGCTACGAGCAGTACTTC. It specifies CASSDRDSYEQYF.

The J gene is TRBJ2-5, the V gene TRBV7-3, with 11 positions matching TRBD2. This CDR3 is 16 amino acids long. V lost 4 bases to trimming and J lost 7 bases; unmatched junction nucleotides: 11. Germline V CDR1 and CDR2: SGHTA, FQGTGA. CDR3 protein: CASSSSTSGEDGTQYF. The CDR3 DNA reads TGTGCCAGCAGCTCCTCGACTAGCGGGGAGGATGGGACCCAGTACTTC.

This chain joins TRBV6-5 and TRBJ1-3; TRBD1 agrees at 9 bases. The CDR3 runs to 16 residues. The germline gives CDR1 MNHEY, CDR2 SVGAGI. V was clipped by 2 bases and J by 2 bases; unmatched bases: 4. For the CDR3, the DNA is TGTGCCAGCAGTTACGGACAGGGGTTTGCTGGAAACACCATATATTTT. It yields the protein CASSYGQGFAGNTIYF.

For the CDR3, the DNA is TGTGCCACCAGTGGAGCTAGCGGAGGACTAAGTGGGCAGTATTTT. As protein: CATSGASGGLSGQYF. The chain links TRBV24-1 to TRBJ2-3, with 7 bases aligning to TRBD2. This CDR3 contains 15 residues. Unmatched junction bases numbered 15, after V lost 5 bases and J lost 11 bases. Germline values: CDR1 KGHDR, CDR2 SFDVKD.

The J gene is TRBJ1-1, the V gene TRBV24-1; a weak D match, TRBD1 (5 bases). The CDR3 spans 17 residues. V lost 4 bases to trimming and J lost 5 bases, with 22 bases between them. Germline V gene data show CDR1 as KGHDR and CDR2 as SFDVKD. The CDR3 DNA sequence: TGTGCCACCAGTGACCATCCGGGACCCCAGGGTGGTACTGAAGCTTTCTTT. This encodes CATSDHPGPQGGTEAFF.

This chain links TRBV12-5 with TRBJ2-7, with D possibly matching TRBD2 (5 bases). V lost 2 bases to trimming and J lost 0 bases, with 11 bases between them. CDR1 is LGHNT, CDR2 FRNRAP, per germline. The CDR3 totals 15 residues. The CDR3 spells CASGLTGMSSYEQYF. In nucleotides, the CDR3 is TGTGCTAGTGGTTTGACGGGGATGAGCTCCTACGAGCAGTACTTC.

J is TRBJ2-7 and V is TRBV18; the D gene is possibly TRBD2 (6 bases). CDR3 length equals 12 residues. Looked up from germline, CDR1 is KGHSH and CDR2 is LQKENI. The V end was cut by 3 bases, the J end by 3 bases, with 6 bases between. In DNA, the CDR3 is TGTGCCAGCTCACCGGGGGGCTACGAGCAGTACTTC. It encodes CASSPGGYEQYF.

The chain links TRBV25-1 to TRBJ2-7; D ambiguous. CDR3 length: 12 amino acids. Germline loops: CDR1 MGHDK, CDR2 SYGVNS. V lost 4 bases and J lost 5, with 9 bases in between. The CDR3 is CASSGRRDEQYF. The CDR3 DNA follows: TGTGCCAGCAGTGGACGACGGGACGAGCAGTACTTC.

The gene calls are TRBV5-6 and TRBJ2-3; D is perhaps TRBD1 or TRBD2 (5 bases each). This CDR3 is built from 15 residues. Germline loops: CDR1 SGHDT, CDR2 YYEEEE. Trimming took off 4 bases at V and 5 bases at J, with 17 bases between the two ends. This chain's CDR3 is CASSTPGPQGDTQYF. For the CDR3, the DNA is TGTGCCAGCAGCACCCCGGGGCCGCAGGGAGATACGCAGTATTTT.

The DNA for the CDR3 is TGCGCCAGCAGCGGGGGACAGCCTAACTCTGGAAACACCATATATTTT. It yields the protein CASSGGQPNSGNTIYF. The chain links TRBV5-1 to TRBJ1-3; 7 bases fit TRBD1. J lost 0 bases, V lost 4 bases, and 7 bases had no gene match. The length of the CDR3 is 16 residues. The germline V gene encodes CDR1 SGHRS and CDR2 YFSETQ.

The V gene is TRBV7-8, the J gene TRBJ1-4; tentatively, D is TRBD1 (6 bases). V was clipped by 4 bases and J by 1 base, with 7 bases between them. The CDR3 is made up of 14 amino acids. Germline V CDR1 and CDR2: SGHVS, FQNEAQ. CDR3 amino acids: CASSSGQTNEKLFF. The CDR3 coding sequence is TGTGCCAGCAGCTCGGGACAAACTAATGAAAAACTGTTTTTT.

The chain recombines TRBV6-6 with TRBJ1-2; D perhaps matches TRBD1 (5 bases). Germline V gene data show CDR1 as MNHNY and CDR2 as SVGAGI (reference sequence). V lost 2 bases to trimming and J lost 4 bases, with 11 bases between them. This CDR3 is 14 amino acids long. For the CDR3, the DNA is TGTGCCAGCAGTTACGGAGGGGATCGCTATGGCTACACCTTC. Its protein is CASSYGGDRYGYTF.

This sequence joins TRBV7-8 and TRBJ2-7, with 7 bases identical to TRBD1. The germline CDR1 and CDR2 sequences are SGHVS and FQNEAQ. The J segment lost 2 bases and the V segment lost 4 bases, leaving 5 bases of the junction unmatched. CDR3 length equals 14 residues. Written as DNA, the CDR3 is TGTGCCAGCAGCTCGTCCGGGACAGCCTACGAGCAGTACTTC. It codes for CASSSSGTAYEQYF. Filled out from reference TRBV7-8 and TRBJ2-7, the complete variable domain reads GAGVSQSPRYKVAKRGQDVALRCDPISGHVSLFWYQQALGQGPEFLTYFQNEAQLDKSGLPSDRFFAERPEGSVSTLKIQRTQQEDSAVYLCASSSSGTAYEQYFGPGTRLTVT.

The chain is built from TRBV6-2 or TRBV6-3 and TRBJ2-7; possibly TRBD1 for D (6 bases). This CDR3 is 14 amino acids long. Germline V CDR1 and CDR2: MNHEY, SVGEGT. V was shortened by 2 bases and J by 2 bases, with 10 bases between the two germline ends. The CDR3 spells CASSYRGSTYEQYF. CDR3 bases: TGTGCCAGCAGTTACAGGGGGTCGACCTACGAGCAGTACTTC.

J is TRBJ2-3 and V is TRBV7-6; 7 positions match TRBD1. The CDR3 has 16 residues. CDR1 and CDR2 from the germline V gene are SGHVS and FNYEAQ. With 1 base clipped from V and 2 bases from J, the junction kept 6 bases outside the gene matches. CDR3 residues: CASSLEGARITDTQYF. In DNA, the CDR3 is TGTGCCAGCAGCTTAGAGGGGGCGAGGATCACAGATACGCAGTATTTT. The entire variable domain, with the rest obtained from reference TRBV7-6 and TRBJ2-3, is as follows: GAGVSQSPRYKVTKRGQDVALRCDPISGHVSLYWYRQALGQGPEFLTYFNYEAQQDKSGLPNDRFSAERPEGSISTLTIQRTEQRDSAMYRCASSLEGARITDTQYFGPGTRLTVL.

The chain has TRBV11-2 and TRBJ2-2; D perhaps matches TRBD2 (6 bases). Trimming cost V 2 bases and J 5 bases, with 18 bases left between them. The CDR3 runs 17 residues. The germline CDR1 and CDR2 sequences are SGHAT and FQNNGV. The CDR3 protein is CASSLRGGGVGTGELFF. The CDR3 DNA reads as TGTGCCAGCAGCTTAAGGGGTGGCGGGGTCGGGACCGGGGAGCTGTTTTTT.

The chain uses TRBV7-9 and TRBJ2-7, with D perhaps assigned TRBD1 or TRBD2 (5 bases each). The germline V and J ends were trimmed by 1 base and 0 bases, with 7 bases remaining between them. CDR3 length equals 14 residues. Germline CDR1 and CDR2: SEHNR and FQNEAQ (reference sequence). The CDR3 protein is CASSLGGDSYEQYF. For the CDR3, the DNA is TGTGCCAGCAGCTTAGGAGGGGACTCCTACGAGCAGTACTTC.

The rearrangement uses TRBV5-1 and TRBJ1-4, with D possibly TRBD1 on 5 matching bases. The CDR3 has 15 residues. Trimming left V 0 bases short and J 3 bases short, with 9 bases between. Germline values: CDR1 SGHRS, CDR2 YFSETQ. CDR3 loop: CASSLVGGANEKLFF. The CDR3 DNA is TGCGCCAGCAGCTTGGTCGGGGGGGCTAATGAAAAACTGTTTTTT.

The rearrangement joins TRBV21-1 to TRBJ1-5. TRBV21-1 is flagged as a pseudogene. The CDR3 length is 15 residues. The CDR3 sequence is CASSKADAQNQPQHF. In DNA form, the CDR3 reads TGTGCCAGCAGCAAAGCCGATGCCCAAAATCAGCCCCAGCATTTT.

As DNA, the CDR3 is TGTGCCAGCAGCGCCCCAGGTCGGCCCAGGGCTGGGGCCAACGTCCTGACTTTC. Translating it yields CASSAPGRPRAGANVLTF. The J gene is TRBJ2-6, the V gene TRBV5-6; D possibly corresponds to TRBD1 (5 bases). The CDR3 contains 18 residues. V dropped 4 bases and J dropped 2 bases, with 19 bases sitting between them. Germline lookup yields CDR1 SGHDT and CDR2 YYEEEE.

This clone appeared a few times. V gene TRBV12-3 or TRBV12-4 combines with J gene TRBJ1-1, with D possibly TRBD1 on 5 matching bases. V was cut by 0 bases and J by 10 bases, with 9 bases left in between. CDR3 length: 12 amino acids. CDR3 nucleotides: TGTGCCAGCAGTTTAGCGGCGAGGGGAGCTTTCTTT. This codes for CASSLAARGAFF.

This chain connects TRBV6-6 to TRBJ2-7; D gene ambiguous. The V gene lost 5 bases and the J gene lost 4 bases, with 9 bases spanning the gap. The germline gives CDR1 MNHNY, CDR2 SVGAGI (reference sequence). The length of the CDR3 is 12 residues. This CDR3 is CASSQDGYEQYF. The CDR3 nucleotides read TGTGCCAGCAGTCAGGACGGGTACGAGCAGTACTTC.

J is TRBJ1-1 and V is TRBV9; D is unresolved. Germline values: CDR1 SGDLS, CDR2 YYNGEE. The CDR3 has 15 amino acids. The germline V and J ends were trimmed by 0 bases and 0 bases, with 9 bases remaining between them. This CDR3 reads CASSVAATVNTEAFF. CDR3 nucleotides: TGTGCCAGCAGCGTAGCCGCTACGGTGAACACTGAAGCTTTCTTT.

This rearrangement joins TRBV29-1 to TRBJ2-7, with D maybe TRBD2 (6 bases). CDR1 SQVTM and CDR2 ANQGSEA come from the germline V gene. V was clipped by 7 bases and J by 3 bases, with 13 bases between them. This CDR3 contains 12 residues. Written as DNA, the CDR3 is TGCAGCGGGAGGGATTCAAACTACGAGCAGTACTTC. Amino acids: CSGRDSNYEQYF.

The V call is TRBV4-1, the J call TRBJ1-4; D unclear. The CDR3 covers 16 residues. Trimming took off 0 bases at V and 1 base at J, with 9 bases between the two ends. From germline, CDR1 is MGHRA and CDR2 YSYEKL. The CDR3 nucleotides read TGCGCCAGCAGCCAAGACGGAGTCGAAACTAATGAAAAACTGTTTTTT. This codes for CASSQDGVETNEKLFF.

The V call is TRBV5-4, the J call TRBJ2-7; 7 nucleotides align to TRBD1. The CDR3 is 14 residues long. V lost 2 bases and J lost 4; bases outside the gene matches: 6. CDR1 and CDR2 (germline): SGHNT, YYREEE (reference sequence). CDR3 region: CASSLKGANYEQYF. The CDR3 nucleotides read TGTGCCAGCAGCTTAAAGGGGGCTAATTACGAGCAGTACTTC.